The next 26 T cell receptor beta chains were all read from a single sample in a study of T-cell memory formation after mild COVID-19. TCRdb re-called the 5' RACE reads with MiXCR, one entry per CDR3 protein. The sample carries about 560,000 distinct CDR3 sequences, roughly a sixth recorded once. Input material: PBMCs or a T cell subset sorted from them (not recorded which). These receptors originate from an adult woman who had mild COVID-19 (a few samples of this study predate the infection). Cell type and time point are not known.

V and J are TRBV4-3 and TRBJ1-2; D unclear. The V end lost 0 bases, the J end lost 0 bases, and 5 bases lay between the germline ends. CDR1 and CDR2 from the germline V gene are LGHNA and YSLEER. This CDR3 has 14 residues. The CDR3 protein is CASSQDGSNYGYTF. The CDR3 DNA reads as TGCGCCAGCAGCCAAGACGGATCTAACTATGGCTACACCTTC.

This chain connects TRBV7-3 to TRBJ2-1; TRBD1 is a possible D gene (7 bases). V lost 2 bases, J lost 9 bases, and 11 bases lay in between. Germline V gives CDR1 SGHTA, CDR2 FQGTGA. The CDR3 loop spans 13 amino acids. The CDR3 loop is CASSLGQEGEQFF. CDR3 DNA: TGTGCCAGCAGCTTAGGACAGGAGGGTGAGCAGTTCTTC.

A few counts support this clonotype. CDR3 nucleotide sequence: TGTGCCAGCAGCTCCTCCCGCACAGATACGCAGTATTTT. This sequence encodes CASSSSRTDTQYF. V is TRBV7-2 and J is TRBJ2-3; D is ambiguous. With 4 bases removed from V and 1 base from J, the gap between germline ends came to 6 bases. CDR1 and CDR2 (germline): SGHTA, FQGNSA. The CDR3 is 13 residues long.

The chain joins TRBV6-5 to TRBJ1-1; tentatively, D is TRBD1 (5 bases). V lost 1 base and J lost 3, with 9 bases in between. Germline V gene lookup returns CDR1 MNHEY and CDR2 SVGAGI. The CDR3 has 14 amino acids. In DNA form, the CDR3 reads TGTGCCAGCAGTTACTTTGACAGCGACACTGAAGCTTTCTTT. Translation: CASSYFDSDTEAFF.

This clonotype turned up a few times. The V and J genes are TRBV19 and TRBJ1-2; D ambiguous. The V end lost 8 bases, the J end lost 4 bases, and 17 bases lay between the germline ends. This CDR3 comprises 14 residues. Germline V CDR1 and CDR2: LNHDA, SQIVND (reference sequence). The CDR3 DNA sequence: TGTGCCAGTGACAATCGAGACCGATTCTATGGCTACACCTTC. This encodes CASDNRDRFYGYTF.

The chain recombines TRBV28 with TRBJ2-5; perhaps TRBD1 as D (7 bases). Germline lookup yields CDR1 MDHEN and CDR2 SYDVKM. V was cut by 3 bases and J by 7 bases, with 18 bases left in between. This CDR3 contains 15 residues. CDR3 coding DNA: TGTGCCAGCAGTTTGCGGGGACAGCCTGGGATGACCCAGTACTTC. Its translation: CASSLRGQPGMTQYF.

The chain combines TRBV6-2 or TRBV6-3 with TRBJ2-1; D is unclear. Germline V gene sequence: CDR1 MNHEY, CDR2 SVGEGT. CDR3 size: 15 residues. V was pared by 6 bases and J by 2 bases, with 14 bases between. The CDR3 region has the DNA TGTGCCAGCAGATCGGCTCAGCCCCCCTACAATGAGCAGTTCTTC. Translated: CASRSAQPPYNEQFF.

This clonotype appeared a few times. The chain uses TRBV5-1 and TRBJ2-2; D might be TRBD1 (6 bases). CDR1 SGHRS and CDR2 YFSETQ come from the germline V gene. Trimming stripped 5 bases from V and 3 bases from J, with 26 bases between. CDR3 length: 19 residues. CDR3 in amino acids: CASRSRFYQGRGDTGELFF. The DNA of the CDR3 is TGCGCCAGCAGATCCCGGTTCTACCAGGGGCGAGGAGACACCGGGGAGCTGTTTTTT.

In this sample, this clonotype turned up a few times. The V and J genes are TRBV15 and TRBJ1-5, with D tentatively TRBD1 (5 bases). There are 16 residues in the CDR3. V gave up 0 bases and J gave up 5 bases, with 14 bases separating them. Germline CDR1 LNHNV, CDR2 YYDKDF (reference sequence). CDR3 in DNA: TGTGCCACCAGCAGAGATATGGGGGGTAGGCATCAGCCCCAGCATTTT. This translates into CATSRDMGGRHQPQHF.

There are a few counts of this clonotype. V and J are TRBV6-5 and TRBJ1-2, with D unresolved. This CDR3 is built from 13 residues. V lost 0 bases to trimming and J lost 9 bases, with 11 bases between them. Germline V lookup: CDR1 MNHEY, CDR2 SVGAGI. The CDR3 region is CASSYSSRASYTF. The CDR3 region has the DNA TGTGCCAGCAGTTACTCTTCCCGAGCGAGCTACACCTTC.

This clonotype was counted only a few times. This chain uses TRBV6-6 with TRBJ2-7; 8 bases are shared with TRBD1. With V trimmed by 7 bases and J by 4 bases, 6 bases remained unmatched. Germline CDR1 is MNHNY and CDR2 is SVGAGI (reference sequence). The length of the CDR3 is 13 residues. The CDR3 region is CASTQGASYEQYF. The CDR3 DNA reads TGTGCCAGCACCCAGGGGGCTAGTTACGAGCAGTACTTC.

This chain connects TRBV11-2 to TRBJ2-1, with a possible D match to TRBD1 (6 bases). Germline V lookup: CDR1 SGHAT, CDR2 FQNNGV. Trimming took off 4 bases at V and 2 bases at J, with 15 bases between the two ends. The CDR3 is 16 residues long. Here the CDR3 reads CASSSPSDRTYNEQFF. In DNA, the CDR3 is TGTGCCAGCAGCTCCCCCTCCGACAGGACCTACAATGAGCAGTTCTTC.

The CDR3 DNA sequence: TGTGCCAGCAGCTTAGACAGGGCGACCTACGAGCAGTACTTC. It translates to CASSLDRATYEQYF. The chain uses TRBV5-6 and TRBJ2-7; 7 nucleotides agree with TRBD1. The CDR3 has 14 residues. Germline CDR1 SGHDT, CDR2 YYEEEE. V dropped 2 bases and J dropped 2; count of bases not matched to a gene: 4.

The chain links TRBV4-3 to TRBJ1-1; no definite D call. CDR1 is LGHNA and CDR2 is YSLEER in the germline V gene. There are 14 residues in the CDR3. V dropped 0 bases and J dropped 8 bases, with 13 bases sitting between them. The CDR3 nucleotides read TGCGCCAGCAGCCAAGATATGGGATATCTCGAAGCTTTCTTT. Its protein is CASSQDMGYLEAFF.

This clonotype was recorded a few times. This chain uses TRBV7-8 with TRBJ2-5, with D tentatively TRBD2 (6 bases). Germline-derived CDR1 and CDR2 are SGHVS and FQNEAQ. The length of the CDR3 is 16 residues. V was cut by 5 bases and J by 5 bases, with 21 bases left in between. CDR3 in amino acids: CASSLRGWSGVETQYF. For the CDR3, the DNA is TGTGCCAGCAGCCTTCGGGGATGGTCGGGGGTGGAGACCCAGTACTTC.

The chain recombines TRBV7-9 with TRBJ2-7; D might be TRBD1 (6 bases). The CDR3 has 13 amino acids. From germline, CDR1 is SEHNR and CDR2 FQNEAQ (reference sequence). Trimming took off 6 bases at V and 5 bases at J, with 14 bases between the two ends. This CDR3 reads CASSYTGTHEQYF. The CDR3 DNA sequence: TGTGCCAGCAGTTATACCGGGACACACGAGCAGTACTTC. The variable domain in full, completed from reference TRBV7-9 and TRBJ2-7, reads DTGVSQNPRHKITKRGQNVTFRCDPISEHNRLYWYRQTLGQGPEFLTYFQNEAQLEKSRLLSDRFSAERPKGSFSTLEIQRTEQGDSAMYLCASSYTGTHEQYFGPGTRLTVT.

This clonotype has a count of ten or more. This sequence joins TRBV7-9 and TRBJ2-3, with 10 bases identical to TRBD2. The junction had 0 bases not matched to a gene; V was cut back by 2 bases and J by 1 base. The CDR3 totals 15 residues. CDR1 is SEHNR and CDR2 is FQNEAQ in the germline V gene (reference sequence). CDR3 in amino acids: CASSLLAGGTDTQYF. In DNA, the CDR3 is TGTGCCAGCAGCTTACTAGCGGGGGGCACAGATACGCAGTATTTT.

This clonotype was seen at least ten times. The chain couples TRBV7-9 to TRBJ2-1; a possible D gene is TRBD1 (5 bases). V lost 4 bases to trimming and J lost 5 bases, with 21 bases between them. The CDR3 is 17 residues long. The germline CDR1 and CDR2 sequences are SEHNR and FQNEAQ (reference sequence). As DNA, the CDR3 is TGTGCCAGCAGCTATAAAAAGGTCCCAGGGCCTAACAATGAGCAGTTCTTC. It encodes CASSYKKVPGPNNEQFF.

This clonotype showed up just a few times. The chain has TRBV9 and TRBJ2-3; possibly TRBD2 for D (5 bases). The germline CDR1 and CDR2 sequences are SGDLS and YYNGEE. V lost 4 bases and J lost 0, with 9 bases in between. The CDR3 is made up of 14 amino acids. The CDR3 protein is CASSPKRSTDTQYF. The CDR3 DNA reads as TGTGCCAGCAGCCCCAAGCGGAGCACAGATACGCAGTATTTT.

This clonotype was seen more than once but under ten times. The gene calls are TRBV6-6 and TRBJ1-4; D unclear. The germline V and J ends were trimmed by 4 bases and 0 bases, with 9 bases remaining between them. Per the germline V gene, CDR1 is MNHNY and CDR2 is SVGAGI (reference sequence). There are 15 residues in the CDR3. CDR3 sequence: CASSFATATNEKLFF. For the CDR3, the DNA is TGTGCCAGCAGTTTCGCGACGGCAACTAATGAAAAACTGTTTTTT.

There are a few counts of this clonotype. The chain is built from TRBV5-1 and TRBJ2-5; 10 nucleotides align to TRBD2. The junction had 6 bases not matched to a gene; V was cut back by 1 base and J by 3 bases. CDR3 length: 16 residues. The V gene's germline CDR1 is SGHRS and CDR2 YFSETQ. The CDR3 region has the DNA TGCGCCAGCAGCTTGAAATTAGCGGGGGGTAAAGAGACCCAGTACTTC. Protein sequence: CASSLKLAGGKETQYF.

This clonotype has only a few counts. This chain links TRBV4-2 with TRBJ2-1; D call uncertain. Germline CDR1 and CDR2: LGHNA and YNFKEQ. The V end lost 0 bases, the J end lost 3 bases, and 9 bases lay between the germline ends. The CDR3 runs to 15 residues. The CDR3 coding sequence is TGTGCCAGCAGCCAAGAACTGCCTATCTACAATGAGCAGTTCTTC. It specifies CASSQELPIYNEQFF.

V usage is TRBV6-5 and J usage is TRBJ2-2; unclear D gene. In germline, CDR1 is MNHEY, CDR2 SVGAGI. Trimming removed 2 bases at V and 8 bases at J, with 9 bases between. The CDR3 is made up of 13 amino acids. CDR3 protein: CASSYINRGELFF. The CDR3, as DNA: TGTGCCAGCAGTTACATAAACCGGGGGGAGCTGTTTTTT.

This clonotype was seen a handful of times. The V gene is TRBV7-8, the J gene TRBJ2-3; a weak D match, TRBD2 (5 bases). The CDR3 covers 19 residues. Germline V lookup: CDR1 SGHVS, CDR2 FQNEAQ. V lost 0 bases to trimming and J lost 2 bases, with 21 bases between them. The DNA of the CDR3 is TGTGCCAGCAGCTTAGCGGATTGGCGGAGGACCCCTCCCACAGATACGCAGTATTTT. Its translation is CASSLADWRRTPPTDTQYF.

This clonotype was seen only a few times. The chain combines TRBV7-9 with TRBJ2-7; D possibly matches TRBD1 or TRBD2 (7 bases each). CDR1 and CDR2 (germline): SEHNR, FQNEAQ (reference sequence). The CDR3 has 14 residues. Deletions cut 2 bases from V and 3 bases from J, with 11 bases between. DNA of the CDR3: TGTGCCAGCAGCTTACCAGGGGGGGGCTACGAGCAGTACTTC. Translation: CASSLPGGGYEQYF. Complete variable domain (other parts from reference TRBV7-9 and TRBJ2-7): DTGVSQNPRHKITKRGQNVTFRCDPISEHNRLYWYRQTLGQGPEFLTYFQNEAQLEKSRLLSDRFSAERPKGSFSTLEIQRTEQGDSAMYLCASSLPGGGYEQYFGPGTRLTVT.

The gene calls are TRBV3-1 and TRBJ1-2; TRBD1 aligns across 8 bases. V lost 4 bases and J lost 4; bases outside the gene matches: 8. The CDR3 spans 15 residues. Germline values: CDR1 LGHDT, CDR2 YNNKEL (reference sequence). The CDR3, as DNA: TGTGCCAGCAGCCCTTGGACAGGGTACAGCTATGGCTACACCTTC. Protein product: CASSPWTGYSYGYTF.